This entry describes one TCR beta chain. These data originate in a study of blood T cell repertoires in COVID-19. Whole-study context: Sites in the United States, Italy and Spain provided acute and convalescent COVID-19 samples. Nucleic acid was either cDNA or gDNA, and it came from T cells, B-cell-depleted T cells, or PBMCs.

Original handling: Amplification of reference gene primers provided the estimated nucleated cell counts. Sequenced by immunoSEQ multiplex PCR; TCRdb stores in-frame clones only, minus some. V, J and clone size are those of that table, while D and trimming were read from the DNA. The sample comprises around 240,000 clones, about 90% of which are singletons, and 0.95% to 1.5% rests with the top ten. The age range of participants was about 18 to 95 years, with residence in about two dozen US areas. Germline-derived CDR1 and CDR2 are MNHEY and SMNVEV (reference sequence). This CDR3 spans 13 amino acids. The V gene lost 1 base and the J gene lost 5 bases, with 8 bases spanning the gap.

The sample consisted of PBMCs or T cells enriched from blood (not recorded which). The V gene is TRBV27, the J gene TRBJ1-1, with a tentative D call TRBD1 (6 bases). The TCR originated in a human donor in a cohort exposed to, infected with or recovered from COVID-19 (not recorded which). The donor label of this sample is uncertain. The CDR3 DNA sequence: TGTGCCAGCAGTTTATGGGGGCAGACTGAAGCTTTCTTT. Its translation: CASSLWGQTEAFF.